Below, 5 T cell receptor beta chains from the same sample are listed, as sequenced in a study of cytomegalovirus exposure and HLA in healthy donors. Libraries were prepared by immunoSEQ multiplex PCR; TCRdb keeps only in-frame clonotypes and omits some of them. Among 250,000 or so clones listed, around 89% were seen once. The sequencing sample was made of PBMCs. Receptor source: a woman aged 18-35 years in good health and CMV-seronegative.

The V call is TRBV5-1, the J call TRBJ2-1; D is unclear. This CDR3 comprises 13 residues. CDR1 SGHRS and CDR2 YFSETQ come from the germline V gene. Trimming removed 0 bases at V and 10 bases at J, with 11 bases between. Here the CDR3 reads CASSLDAASEQFF. DNA of the CDR3: TGCGCCAGCAGCTTGGATGCGGCAAGCGAGCAGTTCTTC. Variable domain in full (rest from reference TRBV5-1 and TRBJ2-1): KAGVTQTPRYLIKTRGQQVTLSCSPISGHRSVSWYQQTPGQGLQFLFEYFSETQRNKGNFPGRFSGRQFSNSRSEMNVSTLELGDSALYLCASSLDAASEQFFGPGTRLTVL.

The chain couples TRBV9 to TRBJ1-2; D gene unclear. Trimming removed 0 bases from V and 3 bases from J, with 9 bases in between. Germline CDR1 reads SGDLS; CDR2 reads YYNGEE. This CDR3 has 14 amino acids. CDR3 bases: TGTGCCAGCAGCGTAGATCGGGGAGACTATGGCTACACCTTC. Encoded protein: CASSVDRGDYGYTF. Using reference TRBV9 and TRBJ1-2 for the parts outside the CDR3, the full variable domain is DSGVTQTPKHLITATGQRVTLRCSPRSGDLSVYWYQQSLDQGLQFLIQYYNGEERAKGNILERFSAQQFPDLHSELNLSSLELGDSALYFCASSVDRGDYGYTFGSGTRLTVV.

J is TRBJ2-7 and V is TRBV10-3; D may be TRBD2 (6 bases). In germline, CDR1 is ENHRY, CDR2 SYGVKD. Trimming took off 3 bases at V and 0 bases at J, with 9 bases between the two ends. This CDR3 has 14 residues. The CDR3 loop is CAISDPGGSYEQYF. CDR3 DNA sequence: TGTGCCATCAGTGACCCCGGGGGCTCCTACGAGCAGTACTTC.

The V and J genes are TRBV5-1 and TRBJ2-7, with 11 bases matching TRBD2. The CDR3 length is 18 residues. After removal of 1 base from V and 0 bases from J, the junction contained 9 bases not matched to a gene. CDR1 is SGHRS and CDR2 is YFSETQ in the germline V gene. This CDR3 reads CASSLKTTSGASSYEQYV. The CDR3 DNA follows: TGCGCCAGCAGCTTGAAGACGACTAGCGGGGCTAGCTCCTACGAGCAGTACGTC.

The count of this clone is one. J is TRBJ1-5 and V is TRBV6-5, with 10 bases aligning to TRBD1. V was pared by 6 bases and J by 7 bases, with 6 bases of the junction left unmatched. Germline values: CDR1 MNHEY, CDR2 SVGAGI. The CDR3 runs 14 residues. DNA for the CDR3: TGTGCCAGCAGAGGACAGGGGGTAGGCCAGCCCCAGCATTTT. Translation: CASRGQGVGQPQHF.